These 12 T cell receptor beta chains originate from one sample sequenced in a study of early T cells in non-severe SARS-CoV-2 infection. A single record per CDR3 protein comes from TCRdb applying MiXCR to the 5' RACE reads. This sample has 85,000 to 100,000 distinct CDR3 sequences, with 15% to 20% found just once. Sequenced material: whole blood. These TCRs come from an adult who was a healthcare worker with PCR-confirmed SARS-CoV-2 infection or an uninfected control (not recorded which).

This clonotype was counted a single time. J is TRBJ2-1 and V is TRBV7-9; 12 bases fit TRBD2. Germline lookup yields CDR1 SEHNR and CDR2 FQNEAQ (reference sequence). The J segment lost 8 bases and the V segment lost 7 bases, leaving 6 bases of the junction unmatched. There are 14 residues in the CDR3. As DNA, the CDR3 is TGTGCCAGCACCCCGACTAGCGGGAGTTATGAGCAGTTCTTC. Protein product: CASTPTSGSYEQFF.

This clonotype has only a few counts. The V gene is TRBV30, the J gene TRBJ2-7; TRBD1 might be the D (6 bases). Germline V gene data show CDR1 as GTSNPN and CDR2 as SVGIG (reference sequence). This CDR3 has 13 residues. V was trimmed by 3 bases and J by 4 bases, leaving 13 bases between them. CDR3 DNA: TGTGCCTGGAGGGGACATAGAGGGTACGAGCAGTACTTC. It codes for CAWRGHRGYEQYF.

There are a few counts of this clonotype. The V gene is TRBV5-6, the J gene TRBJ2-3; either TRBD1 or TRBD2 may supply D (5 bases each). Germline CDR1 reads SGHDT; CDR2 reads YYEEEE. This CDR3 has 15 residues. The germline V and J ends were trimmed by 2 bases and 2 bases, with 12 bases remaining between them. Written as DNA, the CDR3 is TGTGCCAGCAGCTTAGATTTCGGGGCCACAGATACGCAGTATTTT. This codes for CASSLDFGATDTQYF.

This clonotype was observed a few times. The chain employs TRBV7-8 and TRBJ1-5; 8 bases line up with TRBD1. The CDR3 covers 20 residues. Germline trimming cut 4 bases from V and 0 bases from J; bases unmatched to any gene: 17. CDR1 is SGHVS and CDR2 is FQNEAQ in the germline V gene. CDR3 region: CASSSFSRDRPLNSNQPQHF. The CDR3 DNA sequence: TGTGCCAGCAGCTCATTCTCCCGGGACAGGCCACTTAATAGCAATCAGCCCCAGCATTTT.

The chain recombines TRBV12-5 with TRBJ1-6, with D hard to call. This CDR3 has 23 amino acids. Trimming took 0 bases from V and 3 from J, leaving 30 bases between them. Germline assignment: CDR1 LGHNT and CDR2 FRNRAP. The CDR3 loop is CASGLVSLASGRTAGRYNSPLHF. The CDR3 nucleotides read TGTGCTAGTGGTTTGGTATCGTTAGCGAGTGGCAGGACCGCCGGCCGCTATAATTCACCCCTCCACTTT.

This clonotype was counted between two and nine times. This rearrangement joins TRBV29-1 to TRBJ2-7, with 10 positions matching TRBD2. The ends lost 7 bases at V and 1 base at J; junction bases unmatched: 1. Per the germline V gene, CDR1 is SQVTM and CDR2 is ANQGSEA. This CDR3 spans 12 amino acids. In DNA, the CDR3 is TGCAGCGCGGGACTAGCGTCCTACGAGCAGTACTTC. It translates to CSAGLASYEQYF.

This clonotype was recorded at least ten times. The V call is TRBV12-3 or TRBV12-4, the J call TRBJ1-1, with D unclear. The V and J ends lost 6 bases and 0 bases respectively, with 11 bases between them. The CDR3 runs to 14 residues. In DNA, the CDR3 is TGTGCCAGCAGGCCACTCCCTATGAACACTGAAGCTTTCTTT. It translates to CASRPLPMNTEAFF.

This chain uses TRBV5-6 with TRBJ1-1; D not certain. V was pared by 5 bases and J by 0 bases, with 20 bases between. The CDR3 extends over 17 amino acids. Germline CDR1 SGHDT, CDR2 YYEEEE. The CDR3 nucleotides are TGTGCCAGCAGGGGGAGGGTATCACCTCTTATGAACACTGAAGCTTTCTTT. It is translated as CASRGRVSPLMNTEAFF.

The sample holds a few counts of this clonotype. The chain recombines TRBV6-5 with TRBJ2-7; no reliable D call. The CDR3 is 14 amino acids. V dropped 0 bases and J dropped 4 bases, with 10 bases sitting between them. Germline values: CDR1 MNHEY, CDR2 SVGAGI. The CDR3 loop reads CASSYSRRLYEQYF. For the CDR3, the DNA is TGTGCCAGCAGTTACTCGCGACGGCTTTACGAGCAGTACTTC.

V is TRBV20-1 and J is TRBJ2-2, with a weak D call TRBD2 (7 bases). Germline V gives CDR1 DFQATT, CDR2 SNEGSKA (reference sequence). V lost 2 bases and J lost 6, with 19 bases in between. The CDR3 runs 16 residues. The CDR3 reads CSARRGGTGGSGELFF. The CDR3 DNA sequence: TGCAGTGCTAGAAGAGGGGGGACGGGAGGATCCGGGGAGCTGTTTTTT.

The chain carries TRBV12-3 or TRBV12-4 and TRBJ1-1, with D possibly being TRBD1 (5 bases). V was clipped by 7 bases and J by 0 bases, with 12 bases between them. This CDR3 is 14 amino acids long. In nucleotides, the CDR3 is TGTGCCAGCACTAAGACAGAGATGAACACTGAAGCTTTCTTT. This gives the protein CASTKTEMNTEAFF.

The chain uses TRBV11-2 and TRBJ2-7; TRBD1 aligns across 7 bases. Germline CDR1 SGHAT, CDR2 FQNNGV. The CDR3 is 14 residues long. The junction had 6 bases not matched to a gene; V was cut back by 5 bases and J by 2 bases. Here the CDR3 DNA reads TGTGCCAGCAGCGGCAGGGGGTCTCCCTACGAGCAGTACTTC. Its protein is CASSGRGSPYEQYF.